The clone carrying this T cell receptor beta chain was seen only a few times. Antigen specificity is unknown. The sample originates from a study of vaccination and CD4 T cells after COVID-19. Points from the study as a whole: Post-vaccination reactive clonotypes (median roughly 40) did not differ significantly from post-infection (under 22).

At the Johns Hopkins FTIC core, DNA taken from cultured CD4+ T cells was sequenced by way of the Oncomine TCR Beta short-read assay. Using its own MiXCR run on the PCR reads, TCRdb lists one record per CDR3 protein. The data show around 16,000 distinct CDR3 sequences, with roughly 76% seen just once and around a sixth held by the top ten. Trimming took off 7 bases at V and 4 bases at J, with 10 bases between the two ends. Germline V gene lookup returns CDR1 DFQATT and CDR2 SNEGSKA (reference sequence). The CDR3 loop spans 12 amino acids. Sample treatment: roughly 10-day PBMC culture with coronavirus spike peptide pools or control peptides (ViraFEST assay).

The source of this sequence is a human donor who had recovered from COVID-19. The chain joins TRBV20-1 to TRBJ2-2, with D perhaps assigned TRBD1 or TRBD2 (5 bases each). Sequences were obtained from CD4+ T cells from blood, cultured in vitro. The CDR3 reads CSVPGPTGELFF. CDR3 DNA: TGCAGTGTTCCGGGGCCCACCGGGGAGCTGTTTTTT.